The T cell receptor beta chain described here comes from a study of T cell responses to AZD1222 COVID-19 vaccine. Study observations and caveats: It was only after the peak T cell response that any repertoires were sampled. It was only 6 or 7 AZD1222 recipients who were seropositive at baseline. Among spike-specific TCRs, nearly half reportedly target unmutated variant regions.

CDR3 length equals 13 residues. The germline V and J ends were trimmed by 7 bases and 10 bases, with 14 bases remaining between them. Germline V CDR1 and CDR2: MNHEY, SMNVEV (reference sequence). This table comes from immunoSEQ multiplex PCR, and its TCRdb copy is limited to in-frame clones, with some not included. The data contain fewer than 150,000 clones, roughly nine tenths of them seen just once; the ten biggest clones take up 9.3%. A word on this clone: Its antigen is undetermined.

The receptor was derived from an adult who received the AZD1222 COVID-19 vaccine. The sample consisted of peripheral blood, taken 28 days after the second AZD1222 dose. This rearrangement joins TRBV27 to TRBJ1-6, with no clear D. The CDR3 region is CASKSAGDSPLHF. The CDR3 coding sequence is TGTGCCAGCAAATCGGCGGGCGACTCACCCCTCCACTTT.